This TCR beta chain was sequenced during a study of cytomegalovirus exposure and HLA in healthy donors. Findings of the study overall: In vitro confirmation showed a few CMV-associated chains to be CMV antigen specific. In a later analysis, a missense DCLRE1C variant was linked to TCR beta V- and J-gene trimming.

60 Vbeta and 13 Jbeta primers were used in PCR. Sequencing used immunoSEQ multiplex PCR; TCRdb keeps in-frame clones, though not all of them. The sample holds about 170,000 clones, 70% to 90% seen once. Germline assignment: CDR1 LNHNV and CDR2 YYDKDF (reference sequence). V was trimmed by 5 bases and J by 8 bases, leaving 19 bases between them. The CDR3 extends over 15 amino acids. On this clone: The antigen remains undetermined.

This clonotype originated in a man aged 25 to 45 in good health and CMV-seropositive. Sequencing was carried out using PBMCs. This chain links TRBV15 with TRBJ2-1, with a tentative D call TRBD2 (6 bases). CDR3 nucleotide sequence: TGTGCCACCAGCCGGGACTCCGGAGGTGCGGATGAGCAGTTCTTC. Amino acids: CATSRDSGGADEQFF.